The 20 T cell receptor beta chains given below trace back to one sample, sequenced in a study of PD-1 blockade in classical Hodgkin lymphoma. Each and every patient relapsed after autologous stem cell transplantation, and patients got differing brentuximab vedotin exposure. Generated by immunoSEQ multiplex PCR, the TCRdb table keeps only in-frame clones and is missing some. This sample has 30,000 to 45,000 clones, with around 87% found just once. Sequencing was performed on peripheral blood mononuclear cells (PBMCs), taken at baseline. These receptor sequences come from a human donor with classical Hodgkin lymphoma.

This chain joins TRBV28 and TRBJ1-1, with D uncertain. Germline V gene data show CDR1 as MDHEN and CDR2 as SYDVKM. The CDR3 is 14 amino acids. V was clipped by 2 bases and J by 1 base, with 8 bases between them. Here the CDR3 reads CASSLHGKNTEAFF. In DNA form, the CDR3 reads TGTGCCAGCAGTTTACATGGGAAGAACACTGAAGCTTTCTTT.

The rearrangement uses TRBV28 and TRBJ2-3; possibly TRBD2 for D (5 bases). The CDR3 is made up of 15 amino acids. Germline V gene data show CDR1 as MDHEN and CDR2 as SYDVKM. V was cut by 6 bases and J by 3 bases, with 16 bases left in between. Here the CDR3 DNA reads TGTGCCAGCAGCTCCCAGGCGACGGGGACAGATACGCAGTATTTT. It is translated as CASSSQATGTDTQYF.

This sequence joins TRBV11-2 and TRBJ2-1; 8 nucleotides agree with TRBD2. There are 16 residues in the CDR3. Germline V gene sequence: CDR1 SGHAT, CDR2 FQNNGV. With V trimmed by 5 bases and J by 4 bases, 10 bases remained unmatched. CDR3 DNA sequence: TGTGCCAGCAGCCTGGGGACGGGACTAGTATACAATGAGCAGTTCTTC. It codes for CASSLGTGLVYNEQFF.

This clone came up once. This rearrangement joins TRBV7-2 to TRBJ2-3, with 9 bases aligning to TRBD2. Trimming took 5 bases from V and 6 from J; bases not matched to a gene: 9. CDR3 size: 15 residues. Germline V gives CDR1 SGHTA, CDR2 FQGNSA. CDR3 in amino acids: CASSPSLAGGDTQYF. The CDR3 DNA reads as TGTGCCAGCAGCCCTTCTCTGGCGGGAGGGGATACGCAGTATTTT.

The genes are TRBV7-2 and TRBJ1-5; the D gene is possibly TRBD1 (6 bases). The length of the CDR3 is 14 residues. Germline assignment: CDR1 SGHTA and CDR2 FQGNSA. V lost 4 bases and J 3 bases, leaving 10 bases between the germline ends. CDR3 amino acids: CASSYRTDNQPQHF. DNA of the CDR3: TGTGCCAGCAGCTACCGGACAGACAATCAGCCCCAGCATTTT.

This clone has just a few counts. V and J are TRBV18 and TRBJ2-4; the D gene is possibly TRBD1 (6 bases). Germline loops: CDR1 KGHSH, CDR2 LQKENI. With 0 bases removed from V and 0 bases from J, the gap between germline ends came to 12 bases. This CDR3 has 17 residues. The CDR3 bases are TGTGCCAGCTCACCACCGGGGGCGGAACTAGCCAAAAACATTCAGTACTTC. It specifies CASSPPGAELAKNIQYF.

Only one count was recorded for this clone. The chain is built from TRBV6-6 and TRBJ1-1, with 12 bases identical to TRBD1. The CDR3 totals 16 residues. The ends lost 0 bases at V and 6 bases at J; junction bases unmatched: 5. CDR1 MNHNY and CDR2 SVGAGI come from the germline V gene (reference sequence). This chain's CDR3 is CASSYSSGTGGPEAFF. The CDR3 DNA reads as TGTGCCAGCAGTTACTCCTCCGGGACAGGGGGCCCTGAAGCTTTCTTT.

The V call is TRBV6-5, the J call TRBJ1-4, with D tentatively TRBD1 (6 bases). Trimming left V 0 bases short and J 8 bases short, with 13 bases between. The CDR3 runs 15 residues. Germline loops: CDR1 MNHEY, CDR2 SVGAGI. The CDR3, as DNA: TGTGCCAGCAGTTACTCGGCAGGGGCAGGGGAAAAACTGTTTTTT. Its protein product is CASSYSAGAGEKLFF.

This sequence joins TRBV7-2 and TRBJ2-7; a possible D gene is TRBD2 (5 bases). Germline V gene data show CDR1 as SGHTA and CDR2 as FQGNSA. V dropped 5 bases and J dropped 2 bases, with 16 bases sitting between them. This CDR3 contains 15 residues. CDR3 sequence reads: CASSLPPGMTYEQYF. For the CDR3, the DNA is TGTGCCAGCAGCCTACCCCCCGGGATGACCTACGAGCAGTACTTC.

This chain joins TRBV27 and TRBJ2-2; D ambiguous. Per the germline V gene, CDR1 is MNHEY and CDR2 is SMNVEV (reference sequence). Trimming removed 7 bases from V and 8 bases from J, with 11 bases in between. The CDR3 sequence is 12 residues long. CDR3 coding DNA: TGTGCCAGCATGACGTATCGGGGGGAGCTGTTTTTT. It yields the protein CASMTYRGELFF.

The genes are TRBV6-5 and TRBJ2-5; 8 nucleotides align to TRBD1. The CDR3 has 14 residues. The germline V gene has CDR1 MNHEY and CDR2 SVGAGI. V lost 8 bases and J lost 5; bases outside the gene matches: 10. This chain's CDR3 is CASRTTGGSETQYF. In DNA form, the CDR3 reads TGTGCCAGCCGAACAACAGGGGGGTCGGAGACCCAGTACTTC.

The rearrangement uses TRBV9 and TRBJ1-1; D is unresolved. Germline-derived CDR1 and CDR2 are SGDLS and YYNGEE. This CDR3 is built from 16 residues. Trimming stripped 6 bases from V and 0 bases from J, with 18 bases between. The DNA of the CDR3 is TGTGCCAGCACTACCGGGGAGGGAGCTATGAACACTGAAGCTTTCTTT. Translating gives CASTTGEGAMNTEAFF.

The chain carries TRBV28 and TRBJ2-7; 7 bases are a match to TRBD1. This CDR3 has 14 amino acids. Germline V gene sequence: CDR1 MDHEN, CDR2 SYDVKM. V shed 0 bases, J shed 3 bases, and the junction held 2 bases outside the gene matches. The CDR3 loop is CASSLWGQSYEQYF. In nucleotides, the CDR3 is TGTGCCAGCAGTTTATGGGGACAGAGCTACGAGCAGTACTTC.

The count of this clone is one. The V and J genes are TRBV5-4 and TRBJ2-3; 8 positions agree with TRBD2. The CDR3 consists of 14 residues. Looked up from germline, CDR1 is SGHNT and CDR2 is YYREEE (reference sequence). Trimming cost V 4 bases and J 6 bases; bases outside gene matches: 7. The CDR3 protein is CASSEDSGADTQYF. The CDR3 DNA reads TGTGCCAGCAGCGAAGATAGCGGGGCCGATACGCAGTATTTT.

The chain joins TRBV27 to TRBJ2-6; TRBD1 matches 8 bases. Germline V lookup: CDR1 MNHEY, CDR2 SMNVEV (reference sequence). The CDR3 runs 18 residues. The J segment lost 0 bases and the V segment lost 5 bases, leaving 9 bases of the junction unmatched. The CDR3 region is CASSPDRAKSSGANVLTF. CDR3 coding DNA: TGTGCCAGCAGTCCGGACAGGGCAAAGAGCTCTGGGGCCAACGTCCTGACTTTC.

The chain uses TRBV4-2 and TRBJ2-3; no reliable D call. This CDR3 is built from 15 residues. Germline V gene data show CDR1 as LGHNA and CDR2 as YNFKEQ. The V gene lost 2 bases and the J gene lost 5 bases, with 14 bases spanning the gap. The CDR3 sequence: CASSQSARNIDTQYF. Written as DNA, the CDR3 is TGTGCCAGCAGCCAAAGCGCCAGGAACATAGATACGCAGTATTTT.

The genes are TRBV6-5 and TRBJ1-1, with D possibly matching TRBD1 (6 bases). The CDR3 loop spans 16 amino acids. The germline V and J ends were trimmed by 2 bases and 0 bases, with 13 bases remaining between them. Per germline, CDR1 MNHEY and CDR2 SVGAGI. The CDR3 region is CASSYDTGYLNTEAFF. CDR3 DNA: TGTGCCAGCAGTTACGATACAGGGTATTTGAACACTGAAGCTTTCTTT.

V usage is TRBV5-1 and J usage is TRBJ2-7, with 8 positions matching TRBD2. Germline V gene data show CDR1 as SGHRS and CDR2 as YFSETQ. Trimming at V came to 4 bases and at J to 3 bases, leaving 6 bases not matched to a gene. The CDR3 is made up of 14 amino acids. In nucleotides, the CDR3 is TGCGCCAGCAGCCCAACCGGGGGGGTCTACGAGCAGTACTTC. Translating it yields CASSPTGGVYEQYF. The full variable domain, with the rest looked up from reference TRBV5-1 and TRBJ2-7, is KAGVTQTPRYLIKTRGQQVTLSCSPISGHRSVSWYQQTPGQGLQFLFEYFSETQRNKGNFPGRFSGRQFSNSRSEMNVSTLELGDSALYLCASSPTGGVYEQYFGPGTRLTVT.

This chain connects TRBV4-2 to TRBJ2-7, with D possibly TRBD1 on 5 matching bases. V lost 0 bases, J lost 0 bases, and 24 bases lay in between. Germline V gives CDR1 LGHNA, CDR2 YNFKEQ. There are 20 residues in the CDR3. CDR3 DNA: TGTGCCAGCAGCCAAGATGGGGCCCATAAAGGGGTAAGGAGCTCCTACGAGCAGTACTTC. Translation gives CASSQDGAHKGVRSSYEQYF.

The V and J genes are TRBV6-1 and TRBJ2-1; D is perhaps TRBD2 (5 bases). CDR3 size: 13 residues. Germline V lookup: CDR1 MNHNS, CDR2 SASEGT. Trimming removed 4 bases at V and 9 bases at J, with 13 bases between. Written as DNA, the CDR3 is TGTGCCAGCAGTGTTACTAGAGGCAGTGAGCAGTTCTTC. Its protein product is CASSVTRGSEQFF.